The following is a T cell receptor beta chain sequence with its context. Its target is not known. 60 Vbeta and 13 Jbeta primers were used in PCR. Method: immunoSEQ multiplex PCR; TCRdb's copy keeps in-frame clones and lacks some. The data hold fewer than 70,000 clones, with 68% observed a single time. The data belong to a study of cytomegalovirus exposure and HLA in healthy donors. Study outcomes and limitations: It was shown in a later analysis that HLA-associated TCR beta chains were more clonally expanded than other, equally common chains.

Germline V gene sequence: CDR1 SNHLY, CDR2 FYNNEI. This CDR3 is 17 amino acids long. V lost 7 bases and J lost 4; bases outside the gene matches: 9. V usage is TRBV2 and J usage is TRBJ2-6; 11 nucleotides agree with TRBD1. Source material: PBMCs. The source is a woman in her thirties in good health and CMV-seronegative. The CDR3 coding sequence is TGTGCCAGCAAGGGGACAGGGGGTTTTGACGGGGCCAACGTCCTGACTTTC. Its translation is CASKGTGGFDGANVLTF.